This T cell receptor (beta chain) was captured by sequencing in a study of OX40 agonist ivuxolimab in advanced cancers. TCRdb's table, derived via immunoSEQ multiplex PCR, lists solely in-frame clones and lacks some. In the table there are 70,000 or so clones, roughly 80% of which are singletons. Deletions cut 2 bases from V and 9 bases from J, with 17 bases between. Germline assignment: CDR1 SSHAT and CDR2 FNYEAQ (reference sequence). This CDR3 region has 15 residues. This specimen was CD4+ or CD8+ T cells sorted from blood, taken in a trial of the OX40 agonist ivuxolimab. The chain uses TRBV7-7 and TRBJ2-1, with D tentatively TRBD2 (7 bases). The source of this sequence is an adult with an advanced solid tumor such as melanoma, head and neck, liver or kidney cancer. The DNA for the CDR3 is TGTGCCAGCAGCTTAACGGGGGGCCCTATAGGTGAGCAGTTCTTC. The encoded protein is CASSLTGGPIGEQFF.